This paragraph reports one T cell receptor beta chain. The target of this receptor is not known. A read error may be the cause here, since a much bigger clone is one base away. The sample is drawn from a study of tumor-infiltrating lymphocytes in primary liver carcinoma (dated by TCRdb to the late 2010s). Describing the broader study: Of the five patients (three men and two women, aged 30 to 69 years), four had hepatocellular carcinoma and one had combined HCC and intrahepatic cholangiocarcinoma. Tumors of the five patients were stage T1-T3 N0M0 with maximum diameters of roughly 4.2 to 11 cm. Roughly 3.5 to 7.13 million productive TCRbeta reads were obtained per sample, and no significant difference in read depth was found between tissue types. Across five regions of each liver tumor, along with adjacent normal tissue and blood, the study brought together TCRbeta repertoire sequencing, expression microarrays and whole-exome sequencing. A total of 35 specimens from 5 patients underwent TCRbeta repertoire sequencing, comprising 25 or so tumor regions, 5 adjacent noncancerous liver tissues and 5 peripheral blood samples. Agilent mRNA microarray profiling was performed on the 25 tumor region samples to relate TCRbeta repertoire diversity to the local molecular phenotype. High reproducibility was observed for the technical replicate repertoires, with mean shared-clone rates around 0.89 and correlation coefficients above 0.95.

Using a constant-region primer and ProtoScript II reverse transcriptase, TCRbeta-specific cDNA was reverse-transcribed from roughly 500 ng total RNA. Construction of the TCRbeta libraries relied on three nested rounds of multiplex PCR, following a slightly modified ARM-PCR procedure. Multiplex TRBV1-TRBV30 forward primers and a Cbeta reverse primer were used in the first two PCR rounds, each of which was run for around 10 cycles. Sample barcodes and Illumina adapters were attached in a final 25-cycle PCR using Deep VentR polymerase. Before sequencing, amplicons between 200 and 500 bp were purified from gel using a QIAquick gel extraction kit. TCRbeta amplicons were sequenced on an Illumina HiSeq 2500 with 250-bp paired-end reads. The authors processed their data as follows. Trimmomatic v0.33 was used to quality-trim the reads, and FLASH v1.2.11 was used to merge paired reads so that full CDR3 sequences could be recovered. MiGEC v1.2.1b assigned V, D and J germline segments to the rearranged TCRbeta sequences. Clonotype statistics and Shannon-Wiener diversity indices were computed with VDJtools v1.0.0. Except for diversity analysis, only each sample's 250 most abundant clonotypes were used in subsequent analyses to reduce sampling bias. TCRdb trimmed public reads at Q25 via fastp, called clones via MiXCR and kept in-frame beta chains. All rows with the same CDR3 protein become a single entry with the most common DNA and genes. These V and J calls derive from TCRdb rather than the authors' analysis. The sample records approximately 110,000 distinct CDR3 sequences, around 64% of which are singletons. Of the sample, around 8.2% falls within the top ten clones.

Total RNA and DNA were co-extracted without cell sorting from approximately 22-30 mg of bulk tissue using the AllPrep DNA/RNA mini kit. Between late 2015 and March 2016, 4 or 5 patients in China with histopathologically diagnosed primary liver carcinoma had surgical resection. Chronic HBV infection was present in the patients, and the patients were treatment-naive at sampling. Five spatially separated regions were sampled from each tumor: the superior, inferior, left-lateral and right-lateral poles, plus the tumor centre. Histology showed that every tumor sample contained more than 75% viable tumor cells. Each fresh piece of tumor and adjacent tissue was cut in two, with one half stored in RNAlater at -80 degrees C and the other half sent for histology. The cysteine opens and the phenylalanine closes a CDR3 of 13 amino acids. CDR3 DNA only is kept here, 39 bases in frame from base 1. In the germline V gene (reference sequence), CDR1 corresponds to WNHNN and CDR2 to SYGVQD. Trimming takes 5 bases from V and 6 bases from J, and the germline ends sit 14 bases apart.

Overall study outcomes, separate from this receptor: The top 250 clones accounted for a significantly greater share of the repertoire in tumors than in blood (p = 0.039). Because the samples were bulk and unsorted, CD4+ and CD8+ T cell repertoires could not be compared. Only a few patients were included in the study, and the authors note that the findings should be validated in a larger study. Because only the TCR beta chain was sequenced and unpaired alpha chains were not captured, true repertoire diversity is likely underestimated. Only about 7-25% of top clones were found in all five regions of a tumor, suggesting spatial heterogeneity of tumor-infiltrating T cells. Repertoire overlap was found to be higher between tumor regions (mean around 35%) than between tumor-adjacent (roughly 17%) or tumor-blood (around 15%) pairs, consistent with antigen-driven expansion.

The source of this sequence is a woman in her sixties or seventies with primary liver carcinoma and hepatitis B virus infection. Sequenced: liver tumor tissue from sampling region 3. This specimen's cell subset or site label, per the study, means: tumor region T3, left-lateral pole. The chain is encoded by TRBV10-1 joined to TRBJ2-7; TRBD2 might be the D gene, on 6 matching bases. The sequenced DNA: TGCGCCAGCAGTCGGGGGACCATGGTCGAGCAGTACTTC. Its amino acids are CASSRGTMVEQYF.